This entry is about one TCR beta chain. Authors' data handling: Amplification of reference gene primers provided the estimated nucleated cell counts. Method: immunoSEQ multiplex PCR; TCRdb's copy keeps in-frame clones and lacks some. The V and J calls and clone size are taken from that table; D and trimming were inferred from the DNA. Seen here are under 200,000 clones, more than 70% observed once, and the top ten hold around 5.8%. This record belongs to a study of blood T cell repertoires in COVID-19. V was shortened by 5 bases and J by 3 bases, with 14 bases between the two germline ends. CDR3 length equals 14 residues. CDR1 is LNHDA, CDR2 SQIVND, per germline (reference sequence).

The sequence was collected from a man aged 35 to 55 with active or convalescent COVID-19. The chain carries TRBV19 and TRBJ2-7, with a possible D match to TRBD2 (5 bases). Specimen: peripheral blood. The CDR3 nucleotides are TGTGCCAGTAGTCCTGCGGGCAGCCTCTACGAGCAGTACTTC. Its protein product is CASSPAGSLYEQYF.